This T cell receptor (beta chain) derives from a study of cytomegalovirus exposure and HLA in healthy donors. This CDR3 is 13 amino acids long. The germline V and J ends were trimmed by 7 bases and 3 bases, with 12 bases remaining between them. CDR1 is MNHNY and CDR2 is SVGAGI in the germline V gene (reference sequence). Study conclusions and caveats: The authors later found HLA-associated TCR beta chains more clonally expanded than equally common others.

This clone came up a few times. Its antigen is as yet unknown. Use of 60 Vbeta and 13 Jbeta primers characterized the PCR. Profiling relied on immunoSEQ multiplex PCR, and the TCRdb table lists in-frame clones only, not all of them. The table records approximately 220,000 clones, over 80% of them present only once. The TCR originated in a boy aged 2 to 10 in good health and CMV-seronegative. The sequenced material came from PBMCs. This chain uses TRBV6-6 with TRBJ1-1; D not certain. The CDR3 nucleotides read TGTGCCAGCACCCCGTCGTTGTACACTGAAGCTTTCTTT. Amino acid sequence: CASTPSLYTEAFF.